Below, 14 T cell receptor beta chains from the same sample are listed, as sequenced in a study of a mutant IDH1 vaccine in newly diagnosed glioma. Time point denoted: week 5, during vaccination. Doses of 300 ug of mutant IDH1 20-mer peptide were given with topical imiquimod. Clones were sequenced by immunoSEQ multiplex PCR, and TCRdb holds only the in-frame ones, with some missing. Among under 95,000 clones, roughly nine tenths were seen once, and the ten largest hold 0.5% to 0.7%. Their cognate antigens are unknown. The material was PBMCs, obtained from a glioma patient whose treatment included an IDH1 peptide vaccine. Every receptor here comes from a woman between 45 and 60 years old with glioma.

V usage is TRBV6-5 and J usage is TRBJ2-2; D gene unclear. The germline V and J ends were trimmed by 8 bases and 2 bases, with 15 bases remaining between them. Germline CDR1 and CDR2: MNHEY and SVGAGI. The CDR3 has 15 residues. The CDR3 coding sequence is TGTGCCAGCCGATCAGACTGGGGAAACACCGGGGAGCTGTTTTTT. Protein: CASRSDWGNTGELFF.

The chain employs TRBV5-1 and TRBJ1-1; the D gene is possibly TRBD1 (6 bases). Germline values: CDR1 SGHRS, CDR2 YFSETQ. The germline V and J ends were trimmed by 4 bases and 10 bases, with 17 bases remaining between them. CDR3 size: 13 residues. CDR3 region: CASSPDAGDAAFF. In DNA, the CDR3 is TGCGCCAGCAGCCCGGACGCAGGGGATGCAGCTTTCTTT. Drawing the rest from reference TRBV5-1 and TRBJ1-1, the complete variable domain is KAGVTQTPRYLIKTRGQQVTLSCSPISGHRSVSWYQQTPGQGLQFLFEYFSETQRNKGNFPGRFSGRQFSNSRSEMNVSTLELGDSALYLCASSPDAGDAAFFGQGTRLTVV.

The rearrangement uses TRBV10-2 and TRBJ1-2; unclear D gene. The V and J ends lost 7 bases and 8 bases respectively, with 11 bases between them. Germline CDR1 is WSHSY and CDR2 is SAAADI. The CDR3 has 11 residues. DNA for the CDR3: TGCGCCAGCATCTGGGAAGGCGGCTACACCTTC. As protein: CASIWEGGYTF.

This chain uses TRBV4-2 with TRBJ2-1; no reliable D call. CDR1 is LGHNA, CDR2 YNFKEQ, per germline. The CDR3 covers 15 residues. V was cut by 0 bases and J by 1 base, with 7 bases left in between. CDR3 loop: CASSQDQVSYNEQFF. Here the CDR3 DNA reads TGTGCCAGCAGCCAAGATCAGGTTTCCTACAATGAGCAGTTCTTC.

This clone was detected a few times. The chain couples TRBV6-1 to TRBJ2-3; D is unresolved. Germline-derived CDR1 and CDR2 are MNHNS and SASEGT. The CDR3 runs 13 residues. Trimming removed 0 bases at V and 4 bases at J, with 5 bases between. CDR3 region: CASSEASPDTQYF. CDR3 DNA sequence: TGTGCCAGCAGTGAAGCGTCCCCAGATACGCAGTATTTT.

The chain uses TRBV27 and TRBJ2-2; TRBD1 is a possible D gene (6 bases). Looked up from germline, CDR1 is MNHEY and CDR2 is SMNVEV (reference sequence). V was shortened by 4 bases and J by 8 bases, with 14 bases between the two germline ends. The CDR3 has 14 amino acids. CDR3 loop: CASSYSTGVGELFF. The CDR3 bases are TGTGCCAGCAGTTACTCGACAGGCGTGGGGGAGCTGTTTTTT.

The chain has TRBV10-3 and TRBJ2-7, with TRBD1 matching 11 bases. The CDR3 consists of 15 residues. In germline, CDR1 is ENHRY, CDR2 SYGVKD. J lost 4 bases, V lost 3 bases, and 5 bases had no gene match. The CDR3 loop is CAISERGQGAYEQYF. The CDR3 region has the DNA TGTGCCATCAGTGAAAGAGGACAGGGGGCGTACGAGCAGTACTTC.

This rearrangement joins TRBV7-8 to TRBJ2-5, with TRBD2 identical over 9 bases. In germline, CDR1 is SGHVS, CDR2 FQNEAQ. This CDR3 comprises 16 residues. V dropped 0 bases and J dropped 4; count of bases not matched to a gene: 6. The CDR3 coding sequence is TGTGCCAGCAGCTTAGCTAGCGGGAGAAAGGGAGAGACCCAGTACTTC. It specifies CASSLASGRKGETQYF.

The rearrangement joins TRBV6-1 to TRBJ1-5; 9 positions agree with TRBD1. CDR1 and CDR2 from the germline V gene are MNHNS and SASEGT. The CDR3 is 19 residues long. V lost 4 bases to trimming and J lost 0 bases; unmatched junction nucleotides: 13. The CDR3 DNA follows: TGTGCCAGCAGTGCGAGGGACAGGGCGGGCTCCTATAGCAATCAGCCCCAGCATTTT. Translated: CASSARDRAGSYSNQPQHF.

The genes are TRBV5-6 and TRBJ2-1; TRBD1 agrees at 8 bases. Germline assignment: CDR1 SGHDT and CDR2 YYEEEE. With 4 bases clipped from V and 5 bases from J, the junction kept 8 bases outside the gene matches. The CDR3 sequence is 15 residues long. DNA of the CDR3: TGTGCCAGCAGCCTAGACAGGGGAACCGACAATGAGCAGTTCTTC. Translation: CASSLDRGTDNEQFF. The whole variable domain, remainder taken from reference TRBV5-6 and TRBJ2-1, is DAGVTQSPTHLIKTRGQQVTLRCSPKSGHDTVSWYQQALGQGPQFIFQYYEEEERQRGNFPDRFSGHQFPNYSSELNVNALLLGDSALYLCASSLDRGTDNEQFFGPGTRLTVL.

The V call is TRBV29-1, the J call TRBJ2-3, with D perhaps matching TRBD2 (5 bases). Trimming removed 7 bases from V and 1 base from J, with 12 bases in between. In germline, CDR1 is SQVTM, CDR2 ANQGSEA. The CDR3 contains 13 residues. CDR3 residues: CSAAGQGTDTQYF. The CDR3 nucleotides are TGCAGCGCTGCGGGTCAGGGCACAGATACGCAGTATTTT.

V gene TRBV30 combines with J gene TRBJ2-1; tentatively, D is TRBD2 (5 bases). The germline CDR1 and CDR2 sequences are GTSNPN and SVGIG (reference sequence). V was pared by 3 bases and J by 2 bases, with 8 bases between. The CDR3 consists of 13 residues. The CDR3 loop reads CAWSSGAYNEQFF. As DNA, the CDR3 is TGTGCCTGGAGCAGCGGAGCCTACAATGAGCAGTTCTTC.

The V gene is TRBV11-1, the J gene TRBJ1-1; D call uncertain. Trimming removed 2 bases from V and 4 bases from J, with 17 bases in between. The CDR3 has 16 amino acids. The germline V gene encodes CDR1 SGHAT and CDR2 FQDESV (reference sequence). In DNA form, the CDR3 reads TGTGCCAGCAGCTTAAATCCCGCCCGGGGTAGCACTGAAGCTTTCTTT. It specifies CASSLNPARGSTEAFF. Supplemented by reference TRBV11-1 and TRBJ1-1, the full variable domain reads EAEVAQSPRYKITEKSQAVAFWCDPISGHATLYWYRQILGQGPELLVQFQDESVVDDSQLPKDRFSAERLKGVDSTLKIQPAELGDSAMYLCASSLNPARGSTEAFFGQGTRLTVV.

The J gene is TRBJ2-7, the V gene TRBV6-5; D assignment may be TRBD1 or TRBD2 (5 bases each). The CDR3 loop spans 14 amino acids. V shed 2 bases and J shed 0 bases, with 8 bases lying between them. The germline V gene encodes CDR1 MNHEY and CDR2 SVGAGI. CDR3 coding DNA: TGTGCCAGCAGTTACGGGACGGACTCCTACGAGCAGTACTTC. Its translation: CASSYGTDSYEQYF.